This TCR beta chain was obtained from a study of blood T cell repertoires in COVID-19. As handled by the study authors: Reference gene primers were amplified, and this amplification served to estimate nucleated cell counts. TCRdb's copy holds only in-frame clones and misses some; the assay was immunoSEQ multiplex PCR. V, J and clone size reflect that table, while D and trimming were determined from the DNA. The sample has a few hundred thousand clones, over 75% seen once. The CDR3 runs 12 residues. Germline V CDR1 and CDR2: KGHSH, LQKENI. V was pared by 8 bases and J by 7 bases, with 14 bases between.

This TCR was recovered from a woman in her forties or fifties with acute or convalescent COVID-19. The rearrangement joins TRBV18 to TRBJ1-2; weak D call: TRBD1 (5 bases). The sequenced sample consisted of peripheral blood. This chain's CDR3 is CASQETGGGYTF. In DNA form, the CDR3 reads TGTGCCAGCCAAGAAACCGGGGGTGGCTACACCTTC.